This T cell receptor (beta chain) was recorded in a study of cytomegalovirus exposure and HLA in healthy donors. Notes on the study in general: In vitro confirmation showed three CMV-associated chains to be CMV antigen specific. Based on reports, TCR beta sequences accurately predicted HLA-A and HLA-B alleles for most subjects. V- and J-gene trimming in TCR beta was tied to a missense DCLRE1C variant by an analysis performed later.

V trimming: 6 bases; J trimming: 0 bases; junction bases outside the gene matches: 4. This CDR3 has 15 amino acids. The germline V gene encodes CDR1 SGHAT and CDR2 FQNNGV. With respect to this clone: Antigen: not known.

The PCR used 60 Vbeta and 13 Jbeta primers. The assay was immunoSEQ multiplex PCR, and TCRdb's table has in-frame clones only and misses some. The sample holds roughly 100,000 clones, 82% seen once. The sequence came from a man aged 45-65 years in good health and CMV-seronegative. Material: PBMCs. This chain links TRBV11-2 with TRBJ2-1; 8 nucleotides align to TRBD1. CDR3 sequence (DNA): TGTGCCAGCAGTCGGGACAGGAGCTCCTACAATGAGCAGTTCTTC. This codes for CASSRDRSSYNEQFF.